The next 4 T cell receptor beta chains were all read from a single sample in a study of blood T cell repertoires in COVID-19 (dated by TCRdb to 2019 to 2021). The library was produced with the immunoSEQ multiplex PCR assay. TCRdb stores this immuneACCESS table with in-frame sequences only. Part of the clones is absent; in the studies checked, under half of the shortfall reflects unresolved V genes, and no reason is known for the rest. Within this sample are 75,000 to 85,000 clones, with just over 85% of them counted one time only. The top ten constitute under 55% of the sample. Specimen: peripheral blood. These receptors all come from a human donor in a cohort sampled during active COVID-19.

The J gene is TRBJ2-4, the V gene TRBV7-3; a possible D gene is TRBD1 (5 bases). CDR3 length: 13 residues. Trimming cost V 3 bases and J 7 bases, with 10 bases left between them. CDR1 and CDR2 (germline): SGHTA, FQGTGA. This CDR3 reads CASSFSQGNIQYF. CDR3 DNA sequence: TGTGCCAGCAGCTTTAGTCAGGGTAACATTCAGTACTTC.

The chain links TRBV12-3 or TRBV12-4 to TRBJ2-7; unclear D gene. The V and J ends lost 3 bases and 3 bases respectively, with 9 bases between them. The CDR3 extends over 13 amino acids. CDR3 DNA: TGTGCCAGCAGTTTCATGCGGAACTACGAGCAGTACTTC. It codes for CASSFMRNYEQYF.

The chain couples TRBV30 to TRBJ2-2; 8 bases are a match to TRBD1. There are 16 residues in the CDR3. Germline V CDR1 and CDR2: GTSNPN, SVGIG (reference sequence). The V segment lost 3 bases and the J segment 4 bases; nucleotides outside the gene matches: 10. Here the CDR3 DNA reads TGTGCCTGGAGCCGAGATGGACAGGGAGGCACCGGGGAGCTGTTTTTT. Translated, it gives CAWSRDGQGGTGELFF. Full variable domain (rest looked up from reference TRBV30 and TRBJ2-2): SQTIHQWPATLVQPVGSPLSLECTVEGTSNPNLYWYRQAAGRGLQLLFYSVGIGQISSEVPQNLSASRPQDRQFILSSKKLLLSDSGFYLCAWSRDGQGGTGELFFGEGSRLTVL.

For the CDR3, the DNA is TGTGCCAGTAGTATAATAGCGGGGGGATCCACAGATACGCAGTATTTT. Its protein product is CASSIIAGGSTDTQYF. The genes are TRBV19 and TRBJ2-3; 10 bases fit TRBD2. J lost 2 bases, V lost 2 bases, and 4 bases had no gene match. This CDR3 comprises 16 residues. From germline, CDR1 is LNHDA and CDR2 SQIVND (reference sequence).